A selection of T cell receptor beta chains follows, all from one sample in a study of blood T cells in healthy people across ages. TCRdb processed the 5' RACE reads anew with MiXCR; each CDR3 protein has one entry. The table includes 550,000 to 700,000 distinct CDR3 sequences, 27% detected once. The sequenced sample was blood. These receptors came from a woman in her 70s in good health. The CDR3 runs from the conserved cysteine through the conserved F or W. D genes are given only for firm matches. Expanded clones get a size class; other rows say once, few or many, or leave the size out.

D: NA; V: TRBV9; size: NA; J: TRBJ2-2; DNA: TGTGCCAGCAGCGTAGTAGGGGGAACCGGGGAGCTGCTTTTT; CDR3: CASSVVGGTGELLF
D: NA; V: TRBV5-1; size: NA; J: TRBJ1-4; DNA: TGCGCCAGCAGCTTGCAGGGTATAACTGAAAAACTGTTTTTT; CDR3: CASSLQGITEKLFF
D: NA; V: TRBV20-1; size: few; J: TRBJ2-7; DNA: TGCAGTGCTAGAGCCAGCTACGAGCAGTACTTC; CDR3: CSARASYEQYF
D: NA; V: TRBV7-2; size: NA; J: TRBJ2-5; DNA: TGTGCCAGCAGCTCGAGGGGACGCCGTCAAGAGACCCAGTACTTC; CDR3: CASSSRGRRQETQYF
D: NA; V: TRBV4-3; size: few; J: TRBJ2-3; DNA: TGCGCCAGCAGCCAAGGCAGAGATACGCAGTATTTT; CDR3: CASSQGRDTQYF
D: NA; V: TRBV7-9; size: NA; J: TRBJ1-1; DNA: TGTGCCAGCAGCTCGACATGGAACACTGAAGCTTTCTTT; CDR3: CASSSTWNTEAFF
D: NA; V: TRBV27; size: many; J: TRBJ1-1; DNA: TGTGCCAGCAGTTTATATGGACAGCGCAACACTGAAGCTTTCTTT; CDR3: CASSLYGQRNTEAFF
D: TRBD2; V: TRBV12-3/TRBV12-4; size: few; J: TRBJ2-1; DNA: TGTGCCAGCAGTTTTAGTACTAGCGGGGGGTTCGGTGAGCAGTTCTTC; CDR3: CASSFSTSGGFGEQFF
D: TRBD2; V: TRBV27; size: few; J: TRBJ2-2; DNA: TGTGCCAGCAGTTTCCTTTTTAGCGGGGCTGCGAACACCGGGGAGCTGTTTTTT; CDR3: CASSFLFSGAANTGELFF
D: NA; V: TRBV25-1; size: NA; J: TRBJ1-1; DNA: TGTGCCAGCAGTGAATCGCTAGGGGCGGAAACTGAAGCTTTCTTT; CDR3: CASSESLGAETEAFF
D: TRBD1; V: TRBV6-1; size: NA; J: TRBJ1-3; DNA: TGTGCCAGCAGAAGACAGGGGGCCAGTGGAAACACCATATATTTT; CDR3: CASRRQGASGNTIYF
D: TRBD2; V: TRBV4-1; size: NA; J: TRBJ2-2; DNA: TGCGCCAGCAGCCAAGAGGGACTAGCGGGGGTTAACACCGGGGAGCTGTTTTTT; CDR3: CASSQEGLAGVNTGELFF
D: NA; V: TRBV6-2/TRBV6-3; size: NA; J: TRBJ1-5; DNA: TGTGCCAGCAGAGGTTCTCACTATAGCAATCAGCCCCAGCATTTT; CDR3: CASRGSHYSNQPQHF
D: NA; V: TRBV10-3; size: few; J: TRBJ1-4; DNA: TGTGCCATCAGTGGGACTAAGAATGAAAAACTGTTTTTT; CDR3: CAISGTKNEKLFF
D: NA; V: TRBV18; size: few; J: TRBJ1-4; DNA: TGTGCCAGCTCCCCCGGCGGCGGGAATGAAAAACTGTTTTTT; CDR3: CASSPGGGNEKLFF
D: NA; V: TRBV7-9; size: NA; J: TRBJ2-7; DNA: TGTGCCAGCCAACCCCGGGCCATCTACGAGCAGTACTTC; CDR3: CASQPRAIYEQYF
D: NA; V: TRBV15; size: few; J: TRBJ2-7; DNA: TGTGCCACCAGCAGAGAGGGGGGTAGCTCCTACGAGCAGTACTTC; CDR3: CATSREGGSSYEQYF
D: NA; V: TRBV7-9; size: few; J: TRBJ1-1; DNA: TGTGCCAGCAGCTCATTGGGGGGTGACACTGAAGCTTTCTTT; CDR3: CASSSLGGDTEAFF
D: NA; V: TRBV11-3; size: NA; J: TRBJ2-5; DNA: TGTGCCAGCAGCAGACAGGTCCAAGAGACCCAGCACTTC; CDR3: CASSRQVQETQHF
D: NA; V: TRBV20-1; size: NA; J: TRBJ2-2; DNA: TGCAGTGCTAGAGATAATCGGGGCGGTGGCACCGGGGAGCTGTTTTTT; CDR3: CSARDNRGGGTGELFF
D: NA; V: TRBV27; size: once; J: TRBJ2-7; DNA: TGTGTCAGCAGTGCGGGGGACATCTCCTACGAGCAGTACTTC; CDR3: CVSSAGDISYEQYF
D: TRBD2; V: TRBV20-1; size: NA; J: TRBJ2-3; DNA: TGCAGTGCTCCCGAAGCGGGGGGCACAGATACGCAGTATTTT; CDR3: CSAPEAGGTDTQYF
D: NA; V: TRBV5-1; size: NA; J: TRBJ2-2; DNA: TGCGCCAGCAGCTTGCAGAGGGCCGGGGAGCTGTTTTTT; CDR3: CASSLQRAGELFF
D: TRBD1; V: TRBV7-9; size: many; J: TRBJ1-2; DNA: TGTGCCAGCAGCGTGAGCGCCGGGACAGGGAACTATGGCTACACCTTC; CDR3: CASSVSAGTGNYGYTF
D: TRBD1; V: TRBV20-1; size: NA; J: TRBJ1-2; DNA: TGCAGTGCTAGGGGGAGGGACAGGGGACTTTATGGCTACACCTTC; CDR3: CSARGRDRGLYGYTF
D: NA; V: TRBV29-1; size: few; J: TRBJ1-2; DNA: TGCAGCGTCGTCATCAAAGACAGCTTTTATGGCTACACCTTC; CDR3: CSVVIKDSFYGYTF
D: NA; V: TRBV4-2; size: few; J: TRBJ2-5; DNA: TGTGCCAGCAGCCAAGATGACGTTCGGACGCTGGGGACCCAGTACTTC; CDR3: CASSQDDVRTLGTQYF
D: NA; V: TRBV4-3; size: NA; J: TRBJ1-4; DNA: TGCGCCAGCAGCCAAGAGGGCGGGGGCGATAGGGATGAAAAACTGTTTTTT; CDR3: CASSQEGGGDRDEKLFF
D: NA; V: TRBV20-1; size: NA; J: TRBJ1-4; DNA: TGCAGTGCTAGAGAGGCTAGGGCAGACCCAACTAATGAAAAACTGTTTTTT; CDR3: CSAREARADPTNEKLFF
D: TRBD2; V: TRBV9; size: NA; J: TRBJ2-1; DNA: TGTGCCAGCGGGTCTAGCGGGGCTTGGGATGAGCAGTTCTTC; CDR3: CASGSSGAWDEQFF
D: TRBD2; V: TRBV7-2; size: once; J: TRBJ2-3; DNA: TGTGCCAGCAGCAAGCACCTCCCGGGACTAGCCTCAGATACGCAGTATTTT; CDR3: CASSKHLPGLASDTQYF
D: TRBD1; V: TRBV20-1; size: few; J: TRBJ1-6; DNA: TGCAGTGCTGGGGGGACAGGGGGCATGGATTCACCCCTCCACTTT; CDR3: CSAGGTGGMDSPLHF
D: NA; V: TRBV7-2; size: few; J: TRBJ1-2; DNA: TGTGCCAGCAGCTTAGCGGGCAGGGCAGGGGCAAATGGCTACACCTTC; CDR3: CASSLAGRAGANGYTF
D: TRBD1; V: TRBV20-1; size: NA; J: TRBJ1-1; DNA: TGCAGTGCTAGAGATCAGGGGGCGGACACTGGAGCTTTCTTT; CDR3: CSARDQGADTGAFF
D: TRBD1; V: TRBV11-3; size: NA; J: TRBJ1-4; DNA: TGTGCCAGCAGCTCCGGGACAGAGAATGAAAAACTGTTTTTT; CDR3: CASSSGTENEKLFF
D: TRBD1; V: TRBV7-2; size: few; J: TRBJ1-2; DNA: TGTGCCAGCAGCTGGGACAGGGGGGACTATGGCTACACCTTC; CDR3: CASSWDRGDYGYTF
D: NA; V: TRBV29-1; size: NA; J: TRBJ1-5; DNA: TGCAGCGTTGCCCCAAGAAGGTGCAATCAGCCCCAGCATTTT; CDR3: CSVAPRRCNQPQHF
D: NA; V: TRBV6-2/TRBV6-3; size: NA; J: TRBJ2-3; DNA: TGTGCCAGCAGAGGGACCCAACGGAAGTTTACGCAGTATTTT; CDR3: CASRGTQRKFTQYF
D: NA; V: TRBV11-2; size: NA; J: TRBJ2-5; DNA: TGTGCCAGCAGCTCGGACAGTGGTGGCGGGTTAGAGACCCAGTACTTC; CDR3: CASSSDSGGGLETQYF
D: NA; V: TRBV12-3/TRBV12-4; size: NA; J: TRBJ1-1; DNA: TGTGCCAGCAGTTCCTCCGGGGGCTCCCCTGGGACTGAAGCTTTCTTT; CDR3: CASSSSGGSPGTEAFF
D: NA; V: TRBV12-3/TRBV12-4; size: NA; J: TRBJ2-1; DNA: TGTGCCAGCAGCGGAGACAGCTACAATGAGCAGTTCTTC; CDR3: CASSGDSYNEQFF
D: NA; V: TRBV5-1; size: few; J: TRBJ1-2; DNA: TGCGCCAGCAGCTTGAGCCAGACTTATGGCTACACCTTC; CDR3: CASSLSQTYGYTF
D: NA; V: TRBV6-1; size: NA; J: TRBJ1-3; DNA: TGTGCCAGCAGTGCAACGGATTCTGGAAACACCATATATTTT; CDR3: CASSATDSGNTIYF
D: NA; V: TRBV18; size: NA; J: TRBJ1-1; DNA: TGTGCCAGCTCACCACGGAGGGCCTCCATGAACACTGAAGCTTTCTTT; CDR3: CASSPRRASMNTEAFF
D: NA; V: TRBV7-9; size: NA; J: TRBJ1-1; DNA: TGTGCCAGCAGATCCGGTTCGAACACTGAAGCTTTCTTT; CDR3: CASRSGSNTEAFF